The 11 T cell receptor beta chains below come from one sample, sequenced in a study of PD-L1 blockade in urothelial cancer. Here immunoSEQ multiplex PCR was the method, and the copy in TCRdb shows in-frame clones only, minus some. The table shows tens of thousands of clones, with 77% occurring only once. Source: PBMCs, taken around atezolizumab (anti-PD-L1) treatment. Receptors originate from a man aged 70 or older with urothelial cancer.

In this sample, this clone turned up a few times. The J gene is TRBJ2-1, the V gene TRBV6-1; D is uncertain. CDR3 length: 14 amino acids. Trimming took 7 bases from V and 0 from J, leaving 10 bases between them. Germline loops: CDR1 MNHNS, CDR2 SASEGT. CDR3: CASISLSSYNEQFF. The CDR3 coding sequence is TGTGCCAGCATTAGCCTAAGCTCCTACAATGAGCAGTTCTTC.

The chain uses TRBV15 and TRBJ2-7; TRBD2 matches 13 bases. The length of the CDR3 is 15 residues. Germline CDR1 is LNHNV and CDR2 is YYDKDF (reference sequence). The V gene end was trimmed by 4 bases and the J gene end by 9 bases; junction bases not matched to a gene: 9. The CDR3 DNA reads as TGTGCCACCAGCAAGGAGGGACTAGCGGGATCGGGGCAGTACTTC. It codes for CATSKEGLAGSGQYF. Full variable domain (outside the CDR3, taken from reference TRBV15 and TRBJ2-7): DAMVIQNPRYQVTQFGKPVTLSCSQTLNHNVMYWYQQKSSQAPKLLFHYYDKDFNNEADTPDNFQSRRPNTSFCFLDIRSPGLGDTAMYLCATSKEGLAGSGQYFGPGTRLTVT.

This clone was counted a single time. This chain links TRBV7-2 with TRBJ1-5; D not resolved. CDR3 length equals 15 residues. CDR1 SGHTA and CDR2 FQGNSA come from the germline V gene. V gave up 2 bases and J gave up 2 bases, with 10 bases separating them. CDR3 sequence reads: CASSLSGWGNQPQHF. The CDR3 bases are TGTGCCAGCAGCTTATCCGGGTGGGGCAATCAGCCCCAGCATTTT. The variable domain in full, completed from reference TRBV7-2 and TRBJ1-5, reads GAGVSQSPSNKVTEKGKDVELRCDPISGHTALYWYRQSLGQGLEFLIYFQGNSAPDKSGLPSDRFSAERTGGSVSTLTIQRTQQEDSAVYLCASSLSGWGNQPQHFGDGTRLSIL.

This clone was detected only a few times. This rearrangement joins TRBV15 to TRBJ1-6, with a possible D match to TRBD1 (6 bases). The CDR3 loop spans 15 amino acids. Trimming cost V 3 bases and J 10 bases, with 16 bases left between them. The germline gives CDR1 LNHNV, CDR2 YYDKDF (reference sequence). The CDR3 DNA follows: TGTGCCACCAGCAGGGACCCAACAGGGAAATCACCCCTCCACTTT. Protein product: CATSRDPTGKSPLHF.

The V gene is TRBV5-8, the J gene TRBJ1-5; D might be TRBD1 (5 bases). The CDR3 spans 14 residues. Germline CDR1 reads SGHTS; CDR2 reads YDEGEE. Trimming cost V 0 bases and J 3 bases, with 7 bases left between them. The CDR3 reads CASSLETVNQPQHF. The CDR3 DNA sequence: TGTGCCAGCAGCTTGGAGACAGTCAATCAGCCCCAGCATTTT.

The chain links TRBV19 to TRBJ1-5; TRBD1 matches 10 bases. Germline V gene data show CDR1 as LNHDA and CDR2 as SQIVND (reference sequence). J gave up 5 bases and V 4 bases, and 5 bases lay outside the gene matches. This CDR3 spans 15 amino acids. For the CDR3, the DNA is TGTGCCAGTAGTACCGCGACAGGGGGCCATCAGCCCCAGCATTTT. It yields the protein CASSTATGGHQPQHF.

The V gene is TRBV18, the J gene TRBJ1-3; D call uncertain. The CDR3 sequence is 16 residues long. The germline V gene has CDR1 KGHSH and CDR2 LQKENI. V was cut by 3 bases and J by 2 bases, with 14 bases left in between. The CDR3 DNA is TGTGCCAGCTCACCGAAGGAAAAAGCGACTGGAAACACCATATATTTT. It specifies CASSPKEKATGNTIYF.

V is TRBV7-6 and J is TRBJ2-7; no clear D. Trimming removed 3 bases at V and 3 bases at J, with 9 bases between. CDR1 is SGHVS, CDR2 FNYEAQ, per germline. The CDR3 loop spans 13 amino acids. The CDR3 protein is CASSFHTDYEQYF. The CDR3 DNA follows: TGTGCCAGCAGCTTCCATACAGACTACGAGCAGTACTTC.

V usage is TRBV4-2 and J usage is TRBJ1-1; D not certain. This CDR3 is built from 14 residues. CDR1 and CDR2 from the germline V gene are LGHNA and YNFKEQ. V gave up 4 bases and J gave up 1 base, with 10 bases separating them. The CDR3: CASSPQRGNTEAFF. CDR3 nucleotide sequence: TGTGCCAGCAGCCCCCAGCGGGGGAACACTGAAGCTTTCTTT.

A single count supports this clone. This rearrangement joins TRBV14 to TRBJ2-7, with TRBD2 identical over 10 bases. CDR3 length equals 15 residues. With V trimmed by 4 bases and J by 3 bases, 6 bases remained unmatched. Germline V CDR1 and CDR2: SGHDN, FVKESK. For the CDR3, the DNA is TGTGCCAGCAGCCGGCGACTAGCGGGCGACTACGAGCAGTACTTC. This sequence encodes CASSRRLAGDYEQYF.

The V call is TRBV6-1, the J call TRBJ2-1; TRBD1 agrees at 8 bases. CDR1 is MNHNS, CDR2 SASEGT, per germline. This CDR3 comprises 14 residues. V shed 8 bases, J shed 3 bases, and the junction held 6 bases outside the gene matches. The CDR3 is CASGEGTGYNEQFF. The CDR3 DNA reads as TGTGCCAGCGGCGAGGGGACAGGCTACAATGAGCAGTTCTTC.